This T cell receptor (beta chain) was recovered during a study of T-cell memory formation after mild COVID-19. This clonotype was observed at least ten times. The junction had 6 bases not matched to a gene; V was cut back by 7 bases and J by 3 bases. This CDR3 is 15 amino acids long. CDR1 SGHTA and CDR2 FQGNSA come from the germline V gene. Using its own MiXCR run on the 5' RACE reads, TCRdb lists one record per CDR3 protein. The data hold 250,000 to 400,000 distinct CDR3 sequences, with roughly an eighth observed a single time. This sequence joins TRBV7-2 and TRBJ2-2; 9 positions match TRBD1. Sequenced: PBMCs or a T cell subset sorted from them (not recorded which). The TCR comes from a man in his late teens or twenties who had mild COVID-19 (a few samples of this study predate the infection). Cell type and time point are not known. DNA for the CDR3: TGTGCCAGCACCCTGACAGGGGGTTACACCGGGGAGCTGTTTTTT. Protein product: CASTLTGGYTGELFF.